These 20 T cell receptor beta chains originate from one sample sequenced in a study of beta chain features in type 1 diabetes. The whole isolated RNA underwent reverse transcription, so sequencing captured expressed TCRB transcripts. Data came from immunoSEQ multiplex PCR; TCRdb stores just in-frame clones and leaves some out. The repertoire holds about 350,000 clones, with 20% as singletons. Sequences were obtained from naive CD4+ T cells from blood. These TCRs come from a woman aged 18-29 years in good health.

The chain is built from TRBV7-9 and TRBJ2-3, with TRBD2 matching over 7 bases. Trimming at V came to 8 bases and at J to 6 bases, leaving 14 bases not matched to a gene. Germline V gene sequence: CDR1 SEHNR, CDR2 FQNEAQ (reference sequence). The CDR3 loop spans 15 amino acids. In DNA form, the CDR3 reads TGTGCCAGCTTACCGCTACGCGGGAGTGTGGATACGCAGTATTTT. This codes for CASLPLRGSVDTQYF.

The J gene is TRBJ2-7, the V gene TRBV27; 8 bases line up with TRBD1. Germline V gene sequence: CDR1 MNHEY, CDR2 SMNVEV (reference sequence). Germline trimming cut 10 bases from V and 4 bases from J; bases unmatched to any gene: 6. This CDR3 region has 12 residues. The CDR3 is CATRGLRYEQYF. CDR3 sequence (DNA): TGTGCCACCAGGGGGCTAAGGTACGAGCAGTACTTC.

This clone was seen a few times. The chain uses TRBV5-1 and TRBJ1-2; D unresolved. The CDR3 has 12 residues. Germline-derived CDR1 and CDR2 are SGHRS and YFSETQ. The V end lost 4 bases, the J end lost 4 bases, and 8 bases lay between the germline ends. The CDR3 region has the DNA TGCGCCAGCAGCCCGGAGGGCTATGGCTACACCTTC. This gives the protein CASSPEGYGYTF.

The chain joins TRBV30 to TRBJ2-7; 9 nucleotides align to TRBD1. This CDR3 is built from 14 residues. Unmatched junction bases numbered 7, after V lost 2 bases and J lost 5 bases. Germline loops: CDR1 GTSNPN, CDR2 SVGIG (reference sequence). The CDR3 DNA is TGTGCCTGGAGTCCGGGACAGGGTAATGACGAGCAGTACTTC. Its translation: CAWSPGQGNDEQYF.

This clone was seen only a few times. CDR3 sequence (DNA): TGTGCCAGCTCACCTACGGTAACTAACTATGGCTACACCTTC. Its translation is CASSPTVTNYGYTF. The rearrangement joins TRBV18 to TRBJ1-2; D gene uncertain. V gave up 3 bases and J gave up 0 bases, with 8 bases separating them. Per the germline V gene, CDR1 is KGHSH and CDR2 is LQKENI. The CDR3 has 14 amino acids.

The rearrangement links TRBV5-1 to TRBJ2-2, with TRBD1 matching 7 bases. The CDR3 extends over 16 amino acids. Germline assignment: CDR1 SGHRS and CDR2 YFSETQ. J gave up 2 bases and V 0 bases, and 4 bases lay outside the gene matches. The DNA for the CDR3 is TGCGCCAGCAGCTTGGTTACAGGGGCCAACACCGGGGAGCTGTTTTTT. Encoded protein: CASSLVTGANTGELFF.

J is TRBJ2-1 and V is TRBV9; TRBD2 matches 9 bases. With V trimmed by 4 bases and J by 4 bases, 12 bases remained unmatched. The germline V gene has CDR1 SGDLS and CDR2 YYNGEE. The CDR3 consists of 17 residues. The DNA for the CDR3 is TGTGCCAGCAGCCCCCAACAGGGGACTAGCAGGTACAATGAGCAGTTCTTC. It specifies CASSPQQGTSRYNEQFF.

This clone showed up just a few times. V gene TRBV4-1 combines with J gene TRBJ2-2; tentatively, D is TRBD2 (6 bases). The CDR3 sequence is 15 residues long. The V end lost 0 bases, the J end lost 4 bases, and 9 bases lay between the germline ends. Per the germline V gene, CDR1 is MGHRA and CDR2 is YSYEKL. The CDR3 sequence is CASSQELALTGELFF. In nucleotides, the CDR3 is TGCGCCAGCAGCCAAGAACTAGCTCTCACCGGGGAGCTGTTTTTT.

Here the CDR3 reads CASSRVRDSANYGYTF. The CDR3 DNA sequence: TGTGCCAGCAGCCGAGTTCGGGACAGCGCTAACTATGGCTACACCTTC. The rearrangement links TRBV7-8 to TRBJ1-2; 7 nucleotides line up with TRBD1. This CDR3 is built from 16 residues. After removal of 5 bases from V and 0 bases from J, the junction contained 9 bases not matched to a gene. Looked up from germline, CDR1 is SGHVS and CDR2 is FQNEAQ.

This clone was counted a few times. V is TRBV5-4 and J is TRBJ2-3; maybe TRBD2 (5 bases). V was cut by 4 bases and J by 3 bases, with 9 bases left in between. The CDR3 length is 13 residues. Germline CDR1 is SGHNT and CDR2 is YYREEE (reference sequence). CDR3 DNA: TGTGCCAGCAGCCCGAGGGAGACAGATACGCAGTATTTT. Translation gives CASSPRETDTQYF.

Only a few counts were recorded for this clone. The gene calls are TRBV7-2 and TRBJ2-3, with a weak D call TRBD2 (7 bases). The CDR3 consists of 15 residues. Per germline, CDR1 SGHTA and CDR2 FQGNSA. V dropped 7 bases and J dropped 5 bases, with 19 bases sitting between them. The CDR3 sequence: CASTIDAGAGDTQYF. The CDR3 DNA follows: TGTGCCAGCACCATAGATGCGGGGGCGGGAGATACGCAGTATTTT.

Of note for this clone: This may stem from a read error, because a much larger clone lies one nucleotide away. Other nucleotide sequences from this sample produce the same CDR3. The DNA for the CDR3 is TGTGCCAGCAGCTTAGAGGGGAACACTGAAGCTTTCTTT. It specifies CASSLEGNTEAFF. The J gene is TRBJ1-1, the V gene TRBV7-3, with D unresolved. V gave up 2 bases and J gave up 1 base, with 5 bases separating them. The germline gives CDR1 SGHTA, CDR2 FQGTGA. CDR3 length: 13 amino acids.

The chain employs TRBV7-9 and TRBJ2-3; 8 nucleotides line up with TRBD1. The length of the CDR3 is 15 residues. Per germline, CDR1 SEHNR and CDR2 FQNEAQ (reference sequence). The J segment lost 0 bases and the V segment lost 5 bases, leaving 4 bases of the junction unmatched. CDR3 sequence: CASSPRTGSTDTQYF. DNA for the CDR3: TGTGCCAGCAGCCCCCGGACAGGGAGCACAGATACGCAGTATTTT.

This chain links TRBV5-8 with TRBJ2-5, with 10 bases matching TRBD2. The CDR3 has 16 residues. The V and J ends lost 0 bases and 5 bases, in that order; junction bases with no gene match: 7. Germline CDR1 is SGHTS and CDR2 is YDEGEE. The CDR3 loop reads CASSLARTSGVETQYF. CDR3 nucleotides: TGTGCCAGCAGCTTGGCCCGAACTAGCGGGGTCGAGACCCAGTACTTC.

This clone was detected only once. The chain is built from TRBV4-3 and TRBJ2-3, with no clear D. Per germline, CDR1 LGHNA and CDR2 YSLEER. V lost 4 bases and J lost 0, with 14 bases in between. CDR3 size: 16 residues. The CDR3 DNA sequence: TGCGCCAGCAGCCCTGGAGCTGAGGCGAGCACAGATACGCAGTATTTT. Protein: CASSPGAEASTDTQYF.

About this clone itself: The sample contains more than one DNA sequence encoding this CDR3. The CDR3 nucleotides are TGTGCCAGCAGTGAACAGGGTACTAGCACAGATACGCAGTATTTT. Translation: CASSEQGTSTDTQYF. V and J are TRBV2 and TRBJ2-3; D is possibly TRBD1 (5 bases). This CDR3 comprises 15 residues. With 2 bases removed from V and 0 bases from J, the gap between germline ends came to 9 bases. Germline CDR1 and CDR2: SNHLY and FYNNEI.

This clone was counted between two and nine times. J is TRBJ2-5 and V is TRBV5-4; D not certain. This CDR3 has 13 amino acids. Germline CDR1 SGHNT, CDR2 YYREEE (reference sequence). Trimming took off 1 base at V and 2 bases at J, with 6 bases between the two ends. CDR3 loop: CASSLSFQETQYF. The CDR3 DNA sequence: TGTGCCAGCAGCTTGAGCTTTCAAGAGACCCAGTACTTC.

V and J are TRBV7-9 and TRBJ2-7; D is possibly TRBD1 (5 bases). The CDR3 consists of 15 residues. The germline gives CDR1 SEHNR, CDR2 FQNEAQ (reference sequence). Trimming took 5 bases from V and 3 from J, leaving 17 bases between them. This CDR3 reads CASSTYSTVNYEQYF. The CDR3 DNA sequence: TGTGCCAGCAGCACTTACTCGACAGTGAACTACGAGCAGTACTTC.

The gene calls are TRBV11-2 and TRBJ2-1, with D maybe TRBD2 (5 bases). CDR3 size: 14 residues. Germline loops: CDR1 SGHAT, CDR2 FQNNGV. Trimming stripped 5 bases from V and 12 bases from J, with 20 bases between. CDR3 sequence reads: CASSPQLAGFRQFF. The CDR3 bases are TGTGCCAGCAGCCCGCAGCTAGCTGGTTTTAGGCAGTTCTTC.

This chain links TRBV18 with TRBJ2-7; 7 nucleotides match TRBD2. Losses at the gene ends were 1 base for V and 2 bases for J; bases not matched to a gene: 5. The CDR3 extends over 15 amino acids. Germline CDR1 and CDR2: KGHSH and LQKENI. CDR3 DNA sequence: TGTGCCAGCTCACCACGGCGGGAGCCCCCCTACGAGCAGTACTTC. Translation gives CASSPRREPPYEQYF.